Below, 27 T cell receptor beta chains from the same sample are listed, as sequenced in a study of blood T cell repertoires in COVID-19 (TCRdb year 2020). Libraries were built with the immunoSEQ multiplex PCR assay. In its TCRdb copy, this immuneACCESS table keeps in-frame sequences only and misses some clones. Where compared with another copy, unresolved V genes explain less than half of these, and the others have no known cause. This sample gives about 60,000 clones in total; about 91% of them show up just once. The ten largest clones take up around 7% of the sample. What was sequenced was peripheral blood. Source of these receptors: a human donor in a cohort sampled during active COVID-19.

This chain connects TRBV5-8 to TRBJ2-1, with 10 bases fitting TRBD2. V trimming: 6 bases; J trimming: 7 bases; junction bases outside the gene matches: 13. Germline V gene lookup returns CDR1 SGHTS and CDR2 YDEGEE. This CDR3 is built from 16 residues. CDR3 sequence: CASTNEAGGPGNEQFF. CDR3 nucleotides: TGTGCCAGCACTAACGAAGCGGGAGGGCCTGGAAATGAGCAGTTCTTC. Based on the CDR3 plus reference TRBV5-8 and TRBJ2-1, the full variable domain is EAGVTQSPTHLIKTRGQQATLRCSPISGHTSVYWYQQALGLGLQFLLWYDEGEERNRGNFPPRFSGRQFPNYSSELNVNALELEDSALYLCASTNEAGGPGNEQFFGPGTRLTVL.

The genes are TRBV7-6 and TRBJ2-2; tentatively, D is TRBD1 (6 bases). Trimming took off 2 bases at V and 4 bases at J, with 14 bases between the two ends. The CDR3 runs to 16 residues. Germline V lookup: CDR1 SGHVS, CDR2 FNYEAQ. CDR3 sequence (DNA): TGTGCCAGCAGCTTATCCAATACAGGGACCACCGGGGAGCTGTTTTTT. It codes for CASSLSNTGTTGELFF.

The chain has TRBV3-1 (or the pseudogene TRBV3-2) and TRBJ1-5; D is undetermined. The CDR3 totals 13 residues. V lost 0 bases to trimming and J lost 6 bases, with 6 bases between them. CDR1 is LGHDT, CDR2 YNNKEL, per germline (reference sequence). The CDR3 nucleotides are TGTGCCAGCAGCCAAGATCGAGCTCAGCCCCAGCATTTT. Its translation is CASSQDRAQPQHF.

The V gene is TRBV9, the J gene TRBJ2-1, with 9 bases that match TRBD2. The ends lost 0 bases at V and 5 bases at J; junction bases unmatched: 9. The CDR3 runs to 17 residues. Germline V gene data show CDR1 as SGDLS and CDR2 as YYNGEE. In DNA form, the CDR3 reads TGTGCCAGCAGCGTAGTCGGGAGCGGGGGGCGCAACAATGAGCAGTTCTTC. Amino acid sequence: CASSVVGSGGRNNEQFF.

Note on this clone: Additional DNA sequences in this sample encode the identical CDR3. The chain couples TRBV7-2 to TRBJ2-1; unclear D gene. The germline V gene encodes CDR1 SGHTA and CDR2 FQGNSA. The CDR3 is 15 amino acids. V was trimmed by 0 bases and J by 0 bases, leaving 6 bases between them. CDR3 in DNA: TGTGCCAGCAGCTTAGCGGTGAGCTCCTACAATGAGCAGTTCTTC. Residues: CASSLAVSSYNEQFF. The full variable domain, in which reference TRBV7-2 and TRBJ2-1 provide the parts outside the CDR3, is GAGVSQSPSNKVTEKGKDVELRCDPISGHTALYWYRQSLGQGLEFLIYFQGNSAPDKSGLPSDRFSAERTGGSVSTLTIQRTQQEDSAVYLCASSLAVSSYNEQFFGPGTRLTVL.

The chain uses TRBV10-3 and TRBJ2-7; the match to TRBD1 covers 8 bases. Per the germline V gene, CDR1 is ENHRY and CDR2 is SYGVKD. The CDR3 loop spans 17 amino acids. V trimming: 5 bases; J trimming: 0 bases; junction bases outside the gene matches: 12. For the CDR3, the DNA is TGTGCCATCAGTTTCCCGTCGACAGGGGAAAGCTCCTACGAGCAGTACTTC. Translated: CAISFPSTGESSYEQYF.

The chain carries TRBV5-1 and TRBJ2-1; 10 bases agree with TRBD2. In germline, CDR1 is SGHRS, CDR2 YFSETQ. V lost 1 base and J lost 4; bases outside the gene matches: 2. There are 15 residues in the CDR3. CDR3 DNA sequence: TGCGCCAGCAGCTTGACAGCGGGGGGGTACAATGAGCAGTTCTTC. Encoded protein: CASSLTAGGYNEQFF.

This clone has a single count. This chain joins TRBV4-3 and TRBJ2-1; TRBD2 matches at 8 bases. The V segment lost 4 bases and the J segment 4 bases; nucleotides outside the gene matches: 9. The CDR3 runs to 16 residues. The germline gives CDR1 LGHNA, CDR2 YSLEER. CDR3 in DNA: TGCGCCAGCAGCCTAACCGGGACTAGAGTTTACAATGAGCAGTTCTTC. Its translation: CASSLTGTRVYNEQFF.

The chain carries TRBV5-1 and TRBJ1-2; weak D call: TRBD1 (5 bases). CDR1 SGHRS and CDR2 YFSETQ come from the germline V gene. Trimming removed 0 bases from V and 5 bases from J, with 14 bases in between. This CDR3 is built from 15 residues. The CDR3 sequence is CASSLEEPGTYGYTF. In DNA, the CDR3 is TGCGCCAGCAGCTTGGAGGAGCCAGGGACTTATGGCTACACCTTC.

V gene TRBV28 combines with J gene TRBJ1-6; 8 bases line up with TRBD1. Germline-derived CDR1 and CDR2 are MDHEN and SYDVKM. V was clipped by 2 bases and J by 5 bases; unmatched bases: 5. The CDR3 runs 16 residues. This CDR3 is CASSLGTGADNSPLHF. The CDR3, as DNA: TGTGCCAGCAGTTTAGGGACAGGCGCTGATAATTCACCCCTCCACTTT. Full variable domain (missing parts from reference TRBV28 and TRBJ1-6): DVKVTQSSRYLVKRTGEKVFLECVQDMDHENMFWYRQDPGLGLRLIYFSYDVKMKEKGDIPEGYSVSREKKERFSLILESASTNQTSMYLCASSLGTGADNSPLHFGNGTRLTVT.

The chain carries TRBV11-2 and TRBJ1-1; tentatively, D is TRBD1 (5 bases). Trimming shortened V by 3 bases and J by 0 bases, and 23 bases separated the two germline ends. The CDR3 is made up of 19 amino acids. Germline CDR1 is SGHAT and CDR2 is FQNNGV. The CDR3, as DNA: TGTGCCAGCAGCTTTAGTAGTAGTCCCGACAGAATCATGAACACTGAAGCTTTCTTT. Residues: CASSFSSSPDRIMNTEAFF.

CDR3: CASSFDRGPGGYTF. The CDR3, as DNA: TGTGCCAGCAGCTTCGACAGGGGGCCTGGTGGCTACACCTTC. The rearrangement links TRBV5-6 to TRBJ1-2; the match to TRBD1 covers 10 bases. The CDR3 length is 14 residues. Germline CDR1 and CDR2: SGHDT and YYEEEE. The ends lost 2 bases at V and 7 bases at J; junction bases unmatched: 5.

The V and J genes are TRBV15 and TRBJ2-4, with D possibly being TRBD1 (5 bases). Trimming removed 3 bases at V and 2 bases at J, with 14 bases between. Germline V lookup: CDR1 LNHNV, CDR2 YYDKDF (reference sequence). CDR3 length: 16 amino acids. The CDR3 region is CATSSLPTVTKNIQYF. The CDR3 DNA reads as TGTGCCACCAGCAGCCTCCCGACAGTTACCAAAAACATTCAGTACTTC.

CDR3 loop: CASSTHRDYTDTQYF. The CDR3 DNA reads as TGTGCCAGCAGTACCCACCGGGACTACACAGATACGCAGTATTTT. The chain couples TRBV27 to TRBJ2-3, with 7 positions matching TRBD2. V gave up 5 bases and J gave up 2 bases; unmatched junction bases: 7. Germline CDR1 reads MNHEY; CDR2 reads SMNVEV (reference sequence). This CDR3 comprises 15 residues.

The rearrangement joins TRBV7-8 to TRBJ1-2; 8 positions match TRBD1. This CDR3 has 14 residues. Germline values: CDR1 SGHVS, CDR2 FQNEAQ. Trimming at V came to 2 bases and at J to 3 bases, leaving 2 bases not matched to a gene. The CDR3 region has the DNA TGTGCCAGCAGCTTAAACAGGGGGTACTATGGCTACACCTTC. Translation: CASSLNRGYYGYTF. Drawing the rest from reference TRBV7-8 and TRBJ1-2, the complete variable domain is GAGVSQSPRYKVAKRGQDVALRCDPISGHVSLFWYQQALGQGPEFLTYFQNEAQLDKSGLPSDRFFAERPEGSVSTLKIQRTQQEDSAVYLCASSLNRGYYGYTFGSGTRLTVV.

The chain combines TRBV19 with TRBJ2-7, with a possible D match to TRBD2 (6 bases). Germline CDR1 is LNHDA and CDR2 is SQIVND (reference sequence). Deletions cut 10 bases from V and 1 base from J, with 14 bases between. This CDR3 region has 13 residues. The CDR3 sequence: CATKGGISYEQYF. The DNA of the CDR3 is TGTGCCACTAAAGGCGGGATTTCCTACGAGCAGTACTTC. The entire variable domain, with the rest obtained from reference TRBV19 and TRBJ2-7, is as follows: DGGITQSPKYLFRKEGQNVTLSCEQNLNHDAMYWYRQDPGQGLRLIYYSQIVNDFQKGDIAEGYSVSREKKESFPLTVTSAQKNPTAFYLCATKGGISYEQYFGPGTRLTVT.

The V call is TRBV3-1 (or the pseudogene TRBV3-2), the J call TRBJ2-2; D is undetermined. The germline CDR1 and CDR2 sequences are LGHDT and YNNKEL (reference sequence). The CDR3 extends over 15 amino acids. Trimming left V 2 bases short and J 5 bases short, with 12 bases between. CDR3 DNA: TGTGCCAGCAGCCAAAGATTTCCAGGAACCGGGGAGCTGTTTTTT. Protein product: CASSQRFPGTGELFF.

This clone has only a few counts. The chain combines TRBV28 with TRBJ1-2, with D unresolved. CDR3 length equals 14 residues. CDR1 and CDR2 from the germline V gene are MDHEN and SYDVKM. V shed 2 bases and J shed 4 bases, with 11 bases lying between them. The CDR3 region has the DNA TGTGCCAGCAGTTTAAAATTGGCGGTCTATGGCTACACCTTC. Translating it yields CASSLKLAVYGYTF.

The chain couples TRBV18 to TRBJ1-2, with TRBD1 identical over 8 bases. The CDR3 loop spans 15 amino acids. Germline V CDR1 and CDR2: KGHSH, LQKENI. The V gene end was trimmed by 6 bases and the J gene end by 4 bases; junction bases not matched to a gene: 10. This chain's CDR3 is CASSLYGQGTYGYTF. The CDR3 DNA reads TGTGCCAGCTCCCTCTATGGACAGGGAACCTATGGCTACACCTTC.

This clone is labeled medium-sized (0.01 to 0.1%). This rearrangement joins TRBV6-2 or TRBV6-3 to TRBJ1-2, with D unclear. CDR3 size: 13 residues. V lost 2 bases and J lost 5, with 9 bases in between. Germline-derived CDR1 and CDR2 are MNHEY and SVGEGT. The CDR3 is CASSYGVKYGYTF. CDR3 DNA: TGTGCCAGCAGTTACGGAGTCAAATATGGCTACACCTTC.

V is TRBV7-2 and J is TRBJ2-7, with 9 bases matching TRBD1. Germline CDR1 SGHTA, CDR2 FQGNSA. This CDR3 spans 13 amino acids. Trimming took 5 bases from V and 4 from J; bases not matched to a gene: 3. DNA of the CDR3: TGTGCCAGCAGCGGACAGGGGATTTACGAGCAGTACTTC. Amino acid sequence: CASSGQGIYEQYF.

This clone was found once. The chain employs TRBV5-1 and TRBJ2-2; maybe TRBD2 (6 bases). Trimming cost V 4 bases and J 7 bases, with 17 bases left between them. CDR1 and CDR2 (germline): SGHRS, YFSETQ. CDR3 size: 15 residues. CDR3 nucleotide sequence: TGCGCCAGCAGCCCATGGACGGGGGTGGTCGGGGAGCTGTTTTTT. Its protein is CASSPWTGVVGELFF. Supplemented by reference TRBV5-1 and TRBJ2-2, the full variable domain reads KAGVTQTPRYLIKTRGQQVTLSCSPISGHRSVSWYQQTPGQGLQFLFEYFSETQRNKGNFPGRFSGRQFSNSRSEMNVSTLELGDSALYLCASSPWTGVVGELFFGEGSRLTVL.

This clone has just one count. In nucleotides, the CDR3 is TGTGCCAGCAGCCAGGCCGAGGGGGCAGACACTGAAGCTTTCTTT. It specifies CASSQAEGADTEAFF. The chain recombines TRBV3-1 (or the pseudogene TRBV3-2) with TRBJ1-1; the match to TRBD1 covers 7 bases. Germline lookup yields CDR1 LGHDT and CDR2 YNNKEL (reference sequence). The trim removed 3 bases at V and 3 bases at J, leaving 7 bases unmatched. The CDR3 sequence is 15 residues long.

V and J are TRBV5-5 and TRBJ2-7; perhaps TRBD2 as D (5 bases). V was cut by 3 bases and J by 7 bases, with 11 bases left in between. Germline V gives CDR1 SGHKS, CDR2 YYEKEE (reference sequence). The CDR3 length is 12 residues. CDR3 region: CASSSTQREQYF. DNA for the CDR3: TGTGCCAGCAGCTCTACCCAGCGGGAGCAGTACTTC.

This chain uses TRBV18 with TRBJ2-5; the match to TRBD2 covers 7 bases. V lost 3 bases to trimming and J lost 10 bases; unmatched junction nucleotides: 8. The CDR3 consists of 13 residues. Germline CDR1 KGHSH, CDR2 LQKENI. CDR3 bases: TGTGCCAGCTCACCCCCGATGGGGGAGGGCCAGTACTTC. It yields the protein CASSPPMGEGQYF.

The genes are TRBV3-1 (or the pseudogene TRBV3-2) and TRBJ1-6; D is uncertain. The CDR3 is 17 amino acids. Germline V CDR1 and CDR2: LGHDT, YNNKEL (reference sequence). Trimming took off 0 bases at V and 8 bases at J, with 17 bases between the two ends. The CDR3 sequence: CASSQDPGPSRYSPLHF. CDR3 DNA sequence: TGTGCCAGCAGCCAAGATCCAGGCCCCTCACGATATTCACCCCTCCACTTT.

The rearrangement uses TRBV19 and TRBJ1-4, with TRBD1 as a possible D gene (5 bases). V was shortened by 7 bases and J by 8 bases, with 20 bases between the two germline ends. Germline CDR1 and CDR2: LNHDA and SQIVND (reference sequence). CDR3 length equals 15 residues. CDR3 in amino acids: CASTRARQGGEKLFF. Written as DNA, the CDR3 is TGTGCCAGTACTAGGGCAAGGCAGGGAGGAGAAAAACTGTTTTTT. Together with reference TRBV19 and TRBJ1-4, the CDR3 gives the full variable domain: DGGITQSPKYLFRKEGQNVTLSCEQNLNHDAMYWYRQDPGQGLRLIYYSQIVNDFQKGDIAEGYSVSREKKESFPLTVTSAQKNPTAFYLCASTRARQGGEKLFFGSGTQLSVL.